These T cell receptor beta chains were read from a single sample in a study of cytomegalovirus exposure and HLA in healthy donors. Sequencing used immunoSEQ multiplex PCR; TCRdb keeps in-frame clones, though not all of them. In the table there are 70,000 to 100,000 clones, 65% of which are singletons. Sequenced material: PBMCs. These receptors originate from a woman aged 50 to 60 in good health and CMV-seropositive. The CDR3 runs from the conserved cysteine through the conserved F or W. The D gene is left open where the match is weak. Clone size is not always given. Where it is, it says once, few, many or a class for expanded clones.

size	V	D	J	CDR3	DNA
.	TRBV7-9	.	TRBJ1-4	CASSLPTATNEKLFF	TGTGCCAGCAGCTTACCGACAGCAACTAATGAAAAACTGTTTTTT
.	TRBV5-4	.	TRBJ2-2	CASSLGGGAGELFF	TGTGCCAGCAGCTTGGGCGGAGGGGCCGGGGAGCTGTTTTTT
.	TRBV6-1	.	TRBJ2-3	CASKQVTSTDTQYF	TGTGCCAGCAAGCAGGTGACAAGCACAGATACGCAGTATTTT
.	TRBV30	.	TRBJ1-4	CAWTSTMVAEKLFF	TGTGCCTGGACTAGTACGATGGTGGCCGAAAAACTGTTTTTT
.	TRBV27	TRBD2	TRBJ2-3	CASSLVAGADTQYF	TGTGCCAGCAGTTTAGTAGCGGGGGCAGATACGCAGTATTTT
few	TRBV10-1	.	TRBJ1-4	CASSEGQSGGKLFF	TGCGCCAGCAGTGAAGGACAGAGTGGTGGAAAACTGTTTTTT
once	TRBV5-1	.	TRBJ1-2	CASSFGRDYYGYTF	TGCGCCAGCAGCTTCGGGAGGGACTACTATGGCTACACCTTC
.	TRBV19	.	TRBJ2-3	CASSIKRGILSTDTQYF	TGTGCCAGTAGTATAAAACGGGGGATCCTTTCCACAGATACGCAGTATTTT
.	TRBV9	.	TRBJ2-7	CASSPDGRFGDEQYF	TGTGCCAGCAGCCCCGACGGTCGGTTCGGGGACGAGCAGTACTTC
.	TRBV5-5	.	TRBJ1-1	CASSPGWGVSNTEAFF	TGTGCCAGCAGCCCCGGGTGGGGGGTATCGAACACTGAAGCTTTCTTT
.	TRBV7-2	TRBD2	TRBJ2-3	CASSFRSGGADTQYF	TGTGCCAGCAGCTTCAGGTCCGGGGGGGCAGATACGCAGTATTTT
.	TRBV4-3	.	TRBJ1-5	CASSQWRDQPQHF	TGCGCCAGCAGCCAATGGCGGGATCAGCCCCAGCATTTT
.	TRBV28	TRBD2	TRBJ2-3	CASSFEAGGRPDTQYF	TGTGCCAGCAGTTTTGAAGCGGGGGGGCGGCCAGATACGCAGTATTTT
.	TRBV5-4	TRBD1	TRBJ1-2	CASSSPGQGANYGYTF	TGTGCCAGCAGCTCCCCGGGACAGGGGGCTAACTATGGCTACACCTTC
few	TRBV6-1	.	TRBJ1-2	CAGGDRNGYTF	TGTGCCGGAGGAGATCGAAATGGCTACACCTTC
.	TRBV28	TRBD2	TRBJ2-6	CASSYHSGRSSGANVLTF	TGTGCCAGCAGTTATCATAGCGGGAGAAGCTCTGGGGCCAACGTCCTGACTTTC
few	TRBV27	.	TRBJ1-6	CASSLEQGISPLHF	TGTGCCAGCAGTTTAGAGCAGGGGATCTCACCCCTCCACTTT
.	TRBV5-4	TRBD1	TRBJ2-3	CASSFQGASADTQYF	TGTGCCAGCAGCTTCCAGGGGGCAAGCGCAGATACGCAGTATTTT
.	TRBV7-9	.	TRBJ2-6	CSSSLVTGANVLTF	TGTTCCAGCAGCTTAGTAACTGGGGCCAACGTCCTGACTTTC
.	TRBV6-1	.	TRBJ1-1	CASRREVGTEAFF	TGTGCCAGCAGGAGGGAGGTAGGAACTGAAGCTTTCTTT
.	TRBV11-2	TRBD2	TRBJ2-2	CASSLELAGDTGELFF	TGTGCCAGCAGCTTAGAACTAGCGGGGGACACCGGGGAGCTGTTTTTT
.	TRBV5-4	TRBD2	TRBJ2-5	CASSLGGARGGRETQYF	TGTGCCAGCAGCTTGGGTGGGGCCCGGGGGGGGAGAGAGACCCAGTACTTC
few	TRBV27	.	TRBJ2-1	CASSLFGTKDNEQFF	TGTGCCAGCAGTTTATTCGGGACAAAGGACAATGAGCAGTTCTTC
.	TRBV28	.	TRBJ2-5	CASSQDSAQETQYF	TGTGCCAGCAGCCAGGACAGTGCGCAAGAGACCCAGTACTTC
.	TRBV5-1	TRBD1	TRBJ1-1	CASRLTGQVIAFF	TGCGCCAGCAGGCTGACAGGGCAGGTGATCGCTTTCTTT
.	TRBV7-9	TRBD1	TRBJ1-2	CASSQGDSSPNYGYTF	TGTGCCAGCAGCCAGGGGGACAGCTCCCCTAACTATGGCTACACCTTC
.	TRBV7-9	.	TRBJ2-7	CASSSNYEQYF	TGTGCCAGCAGCTCTAACTACGAGCAGTACTTC